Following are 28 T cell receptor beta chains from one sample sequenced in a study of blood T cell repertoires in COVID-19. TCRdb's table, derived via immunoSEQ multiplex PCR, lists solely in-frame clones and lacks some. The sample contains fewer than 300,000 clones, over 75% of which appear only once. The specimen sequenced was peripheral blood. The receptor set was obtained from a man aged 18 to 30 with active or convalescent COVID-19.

CDR3 in amino acids: CASGLVLGRYQPQHF. CDR3 nucleotide sequence: TGTGCTAGTGGTTTGGTATTGGGCCGTTACCAGCCCCAGCATTTT. The chain recombines TRBV12-5 with TRBJ1-5; D not resolved. With 0 bases removed from V and 7 bases from J, the gap between germline ends came to 13 bases. This CDR3 is built from 15 residues. CDR1 is LGHNT and CDR2 is FRNRAP in the germline V gene.

CDR3 nucleotide sequence: TGTGCGTCTATGCGGGGGCCTAGCGGGGAGCTGTTTTTT. Translation: CASMRGPSGELFF. The chain employs TRBV12-5 and TRBJ2-2, with D perhaps matching TRBD2 (7 bases). The CDR3 length is 13 residues. Germline CDR1 and CDR2: LGHNT and FRNRAP.

In DNA, the CDR3 is TGTGCCAGCAGCGTAGATAGCGGGGGCTACAATGAGCAGTTCTTC. It translates to CASSVDSGGYNEQFF. The chain employs TRBV9 and TRBJ2-1, with 9 bases lining up with TRBD2. Losses at the gene ends were 0 bases for V and 3 bases for J; bases not matched to a gene: 1. Per germline, CDR1 SGDLS and CDR2 YYNGEE. CDR3 length equals 15 residues.

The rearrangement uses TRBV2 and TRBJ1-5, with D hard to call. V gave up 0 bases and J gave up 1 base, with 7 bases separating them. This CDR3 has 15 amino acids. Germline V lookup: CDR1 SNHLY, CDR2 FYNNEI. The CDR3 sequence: CASSEASGSNQPQHF. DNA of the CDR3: TGTGCCAGCAGTGAAGCGTCGGGGAGCAATCAGCCCCAGCATTTT.

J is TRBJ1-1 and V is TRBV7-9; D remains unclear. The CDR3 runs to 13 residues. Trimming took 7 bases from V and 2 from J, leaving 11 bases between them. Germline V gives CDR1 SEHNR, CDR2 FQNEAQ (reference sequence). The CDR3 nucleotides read TGTGCCAGCATCCCACGGGTAAACACTGAAGCTTTCTTT. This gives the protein CASIPRVNTEAFF.

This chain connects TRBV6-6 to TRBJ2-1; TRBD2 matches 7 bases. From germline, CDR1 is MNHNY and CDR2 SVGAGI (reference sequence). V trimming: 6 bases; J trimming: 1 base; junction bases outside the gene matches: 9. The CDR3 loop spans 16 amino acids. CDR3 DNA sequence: TGTGCCAGCAGAGAAAGCGGGGAGGGGTCCTACAATGAGCAGTTCTTC. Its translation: CASRESGEGSYNEQFF.

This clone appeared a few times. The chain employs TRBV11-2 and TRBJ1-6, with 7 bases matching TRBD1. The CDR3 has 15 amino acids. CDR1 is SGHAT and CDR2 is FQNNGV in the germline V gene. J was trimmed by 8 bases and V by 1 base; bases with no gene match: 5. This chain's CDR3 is CASSLGRDRYSPLHF. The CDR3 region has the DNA TGTGCCAGCAGCTTAGGCCGGGACAGATATTCACCCCTCCACTTT. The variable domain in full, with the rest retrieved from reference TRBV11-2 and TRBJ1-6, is EAGVAQSPRYKIIEKRQSVAFWCNPISGHATLYWYQQILGQGPKLLIQFQNNGVVDDSQLPKDRFSAERLKGVDSTLKIQPAKLEDSAVYLCASSLGRDRYSPLHFGNGTRLTVT.

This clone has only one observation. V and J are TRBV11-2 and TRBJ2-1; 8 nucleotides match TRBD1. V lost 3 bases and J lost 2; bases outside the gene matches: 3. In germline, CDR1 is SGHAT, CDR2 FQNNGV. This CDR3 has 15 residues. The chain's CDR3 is CASSFLTGAYNEQFF. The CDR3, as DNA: TGTGCCAGCAGCTTCTTGACAGGGGCCTACAATGAGCAGTTCTTC.

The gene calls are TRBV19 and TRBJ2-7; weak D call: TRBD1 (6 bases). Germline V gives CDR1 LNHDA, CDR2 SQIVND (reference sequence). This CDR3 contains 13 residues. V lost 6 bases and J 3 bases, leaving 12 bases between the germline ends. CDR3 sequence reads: CASSPGQHYEQYF. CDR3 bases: TGTGCCAGTAGCCCGGGACAACACTACGAGCAGTACTTC.

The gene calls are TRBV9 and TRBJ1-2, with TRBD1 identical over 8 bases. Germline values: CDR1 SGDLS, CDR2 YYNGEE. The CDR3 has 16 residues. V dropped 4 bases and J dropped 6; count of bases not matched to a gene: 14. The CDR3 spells CASSNSIPGQANGYTF. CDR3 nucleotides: TGTGCCAGCAGCAACTCAATCCCGGGACAGGCGAATGGCTACACCTTC.

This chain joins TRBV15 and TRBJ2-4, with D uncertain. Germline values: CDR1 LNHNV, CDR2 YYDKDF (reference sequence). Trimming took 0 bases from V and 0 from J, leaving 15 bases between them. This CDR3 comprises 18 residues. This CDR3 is CATSREIPQHLAKNIQYF. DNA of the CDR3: TGTGCCACCAGCAGAGAAATACCACAGCACTTAGCCAAAAACATTCAGTACTTC.

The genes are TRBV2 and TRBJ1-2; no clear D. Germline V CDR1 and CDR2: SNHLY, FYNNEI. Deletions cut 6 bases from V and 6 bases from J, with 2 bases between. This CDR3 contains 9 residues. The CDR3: CASSNGYTF. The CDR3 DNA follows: TGTGCCAGCAGCAATGGCTACACCTTC.

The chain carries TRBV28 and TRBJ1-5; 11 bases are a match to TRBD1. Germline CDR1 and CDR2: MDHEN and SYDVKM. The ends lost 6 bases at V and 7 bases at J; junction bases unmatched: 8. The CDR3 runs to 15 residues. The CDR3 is CASRVPGQGEQPQHF. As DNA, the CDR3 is TGTGCCAGCAGGGTACCGGGACAGGGGGAACAGCCCCAGCATTTT.

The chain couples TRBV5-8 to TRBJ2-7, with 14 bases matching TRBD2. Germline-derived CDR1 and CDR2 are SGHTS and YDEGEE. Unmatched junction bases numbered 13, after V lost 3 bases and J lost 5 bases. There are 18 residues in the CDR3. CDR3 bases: TGTGCCAGCAGCTGGGTTTTGAGAGGGACTAGCGGGGGCCACGAGCAGTACTTC. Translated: CASSWVLRGTSGGHEQYF. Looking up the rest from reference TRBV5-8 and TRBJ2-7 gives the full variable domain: EAGVTQSPTHLIKTRGQQATLRCSPISGHTSVYWYQQALGLGLQFLLWYDEGEERNRGNFPPRFSGRQFPNYSSELNVNALELEDSALYLCASSWVLRGTSGGHEQYFGPGTRLTVT.

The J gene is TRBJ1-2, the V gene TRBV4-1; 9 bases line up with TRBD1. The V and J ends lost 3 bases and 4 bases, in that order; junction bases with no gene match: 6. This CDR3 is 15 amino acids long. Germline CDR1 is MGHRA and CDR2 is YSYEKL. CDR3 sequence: CASSQGQGAGYGYTF. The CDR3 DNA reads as TGCGCCAGCAGCCAGGGACAGGGTGCGGGCTATGGCTACACCTTC.

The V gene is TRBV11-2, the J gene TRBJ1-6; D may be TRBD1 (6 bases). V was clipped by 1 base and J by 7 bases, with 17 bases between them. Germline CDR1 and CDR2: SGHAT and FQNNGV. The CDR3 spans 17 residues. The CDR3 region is CASSLGGVGAVNSPLHF. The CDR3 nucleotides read TGTGCCAGCAGCTTAGGCGGAGTGGGGGCGGTCAATTCACCCCTCCACTTT. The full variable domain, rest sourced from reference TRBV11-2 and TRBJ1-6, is EAGVAQSPRYKIIEKRQSVAFWCNPISGHATLYWYQQILGQGPKLLIQFQNNGVVDDSQLPKDRFSAERLKGVDSTLKIQPAKLEDSAVYLCASSLGGVGAVNSPLHFGNGTRLTVT.

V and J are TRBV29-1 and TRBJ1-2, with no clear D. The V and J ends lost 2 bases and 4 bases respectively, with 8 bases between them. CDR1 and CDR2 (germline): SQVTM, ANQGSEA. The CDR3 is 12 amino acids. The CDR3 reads CSVEQNLYGYTF. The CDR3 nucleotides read TGCAGCGTTGAACAGAACCTCTATGGCTACACCTTC.

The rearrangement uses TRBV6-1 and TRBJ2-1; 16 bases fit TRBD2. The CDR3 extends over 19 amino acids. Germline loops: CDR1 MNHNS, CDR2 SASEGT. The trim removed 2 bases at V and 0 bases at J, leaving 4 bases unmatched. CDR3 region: CASSERGLAGGSSYNEQFF. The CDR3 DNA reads TGTGCCAGCAGTGAAAGGGGACTAGCGGGGGGGAGCTCCTACAATGAGCAGTTCTTC.

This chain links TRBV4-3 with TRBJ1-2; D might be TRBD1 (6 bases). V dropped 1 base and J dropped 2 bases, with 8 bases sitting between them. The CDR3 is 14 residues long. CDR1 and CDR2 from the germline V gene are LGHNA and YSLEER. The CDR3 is CASSQAGQNYGYTF. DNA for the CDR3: TGCGCCAGCAGCCAAGCGGGACAAAACTATGGCTACACCTTC.

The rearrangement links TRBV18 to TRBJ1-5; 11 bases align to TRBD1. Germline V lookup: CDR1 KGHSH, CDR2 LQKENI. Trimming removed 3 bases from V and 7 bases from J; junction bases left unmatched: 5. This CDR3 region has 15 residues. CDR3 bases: TGTGCCAGCTCACCGGGACAGGGGGGCTGGCAGCCCCAGCATTTT. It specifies CASSPGQGGWQPQHF.

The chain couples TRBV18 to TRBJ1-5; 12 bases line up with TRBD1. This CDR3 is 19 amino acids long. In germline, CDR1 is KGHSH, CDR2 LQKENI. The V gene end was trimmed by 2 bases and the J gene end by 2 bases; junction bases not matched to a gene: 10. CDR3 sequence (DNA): TGTGCCAGCTCACCAGGGGGGACAGGGGGCTCTGGACGCAATCAGCCCCAGCATTTT. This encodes CASSPGGTGGSGRNQPQHF.

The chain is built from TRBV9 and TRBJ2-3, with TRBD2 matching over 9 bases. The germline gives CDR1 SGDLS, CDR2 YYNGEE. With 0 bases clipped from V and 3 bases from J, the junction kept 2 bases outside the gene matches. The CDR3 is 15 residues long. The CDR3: CASSVDSGGTDTQYF. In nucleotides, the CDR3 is TGTGCCAGCAGCGTAGATAGCGGGGGAACAGATACGCAGTATTTT.

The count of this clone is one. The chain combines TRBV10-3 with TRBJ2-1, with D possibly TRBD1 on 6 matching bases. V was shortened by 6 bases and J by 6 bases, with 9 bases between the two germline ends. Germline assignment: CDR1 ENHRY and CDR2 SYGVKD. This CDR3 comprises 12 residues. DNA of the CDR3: TGTGCCATCAGGGACAGAGCCAATGAGCAGTTCTTC. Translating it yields CAIRDRANEQFF.

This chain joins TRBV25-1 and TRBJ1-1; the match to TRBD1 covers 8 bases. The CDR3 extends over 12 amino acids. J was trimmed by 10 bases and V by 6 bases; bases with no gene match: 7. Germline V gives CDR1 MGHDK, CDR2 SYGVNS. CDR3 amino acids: CASRTGDLGAFF. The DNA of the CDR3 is TGTGCCAGCAGGACAGGGGACCTCGGAGCTTTCTTT. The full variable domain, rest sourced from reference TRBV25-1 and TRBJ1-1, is EADIYQTPRYLVIGTGKKITLECSQTMGHDKMYWYQQDPGMELHLIHYSYGVNSTEKGDLSSESTVSRIRTEHFPLTLESARPSHTSQYLCASRTGDLGAFFGQGTRLTVV.

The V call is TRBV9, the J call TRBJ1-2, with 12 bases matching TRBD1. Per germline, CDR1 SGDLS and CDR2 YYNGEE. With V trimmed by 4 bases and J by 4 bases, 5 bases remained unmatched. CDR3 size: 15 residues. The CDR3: CASSPGTGGIYGYTF. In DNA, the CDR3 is TGTGCCAGCAGCCCAGGGACAGGGGGCATCTATGGCTACACCTTC.

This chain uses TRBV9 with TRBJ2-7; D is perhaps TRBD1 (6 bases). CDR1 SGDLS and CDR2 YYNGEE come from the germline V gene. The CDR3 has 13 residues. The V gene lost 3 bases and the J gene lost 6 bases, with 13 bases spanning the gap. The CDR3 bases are TGTGCCAGCAGCGAAACAGGGAGCGGCGAGCAGTACTTC. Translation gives CASSETGSGEQYF.

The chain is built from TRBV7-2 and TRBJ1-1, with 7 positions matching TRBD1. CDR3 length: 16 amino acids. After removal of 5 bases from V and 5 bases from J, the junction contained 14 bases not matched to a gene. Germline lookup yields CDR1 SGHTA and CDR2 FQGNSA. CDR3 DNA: TGTGCCAGCAGCCCGAGACAGGGAATTGTCGCTACTGAAGCTTTCTTT. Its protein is CASSPRQGIVATEAFF.

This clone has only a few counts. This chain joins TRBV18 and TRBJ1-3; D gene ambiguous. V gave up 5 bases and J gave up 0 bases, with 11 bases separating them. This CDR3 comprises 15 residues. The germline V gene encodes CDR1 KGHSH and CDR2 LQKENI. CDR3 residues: CASSYEKSSGNTIYF. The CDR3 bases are TGTGCCAGCTCATATGAGAAAAGCTCTGGAAACACCATATATTTT.